This T cell receptor (beta chain) was sequenced for a study of T cells in localized non-small cell lung cancer. Findings of the study overall: Analysis by sequencing included only one tumor region, so heterogeneity remains possible. Paired adjacent lung recovered a median around 62 of the top 100 tumor clones.

In regard to this clone: Its antigen is not identified. Other DNA sequences within the sample encode an identical CDR3.

Germline CDR1 and CDR2: GTSNPN and SVGIG (reference sequence). The CDR3 is made up of 13 amino acids. With 2 bases removed from V and 2 bases from J, the gap between germline ends came to 10 bases. TCRdb's copy holds only in-frame clones and misses some; the assay was immunoSEQ multiplex PCR. This table holds around 50,000 clones, roughly 89% found once. The clonotype comes from a woman aged 35-75 years with stage I lung adenocarcinoma. J is TRBJ2-7 and V is TRBV30, with TRBD1 as a possible D gene (5 bases). The sequencing here drew on peripheral blood, taken before any cancer treatment. In DNA form, the CDR3 reads TGTGCCTGGAGTATTGGACAAACCTACGAGCAGTACTTC. This sequence encodes CAWSIGQTYEQYF.